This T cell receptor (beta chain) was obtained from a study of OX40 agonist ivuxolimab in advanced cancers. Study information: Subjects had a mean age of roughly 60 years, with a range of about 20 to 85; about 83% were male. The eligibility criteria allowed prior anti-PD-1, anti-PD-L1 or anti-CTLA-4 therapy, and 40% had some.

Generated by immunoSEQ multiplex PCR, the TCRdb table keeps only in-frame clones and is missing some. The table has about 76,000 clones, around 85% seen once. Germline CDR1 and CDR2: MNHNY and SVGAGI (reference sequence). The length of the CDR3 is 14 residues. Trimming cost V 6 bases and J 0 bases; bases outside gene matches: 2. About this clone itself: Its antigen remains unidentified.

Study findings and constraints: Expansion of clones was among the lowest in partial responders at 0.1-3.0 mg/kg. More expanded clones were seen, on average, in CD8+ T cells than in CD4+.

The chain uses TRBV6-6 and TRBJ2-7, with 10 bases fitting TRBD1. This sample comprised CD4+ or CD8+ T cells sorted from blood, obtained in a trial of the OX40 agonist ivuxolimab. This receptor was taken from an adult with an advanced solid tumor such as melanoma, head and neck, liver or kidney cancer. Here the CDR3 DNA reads TGTGCCAGCAGCGGGACAGGGGCCTCCTACGAGCAGTACTTC. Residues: CASSGTGASYEQYF.